These 7 T cell receptor beta chains share one sample of origin, sequenced in a study of blood T cell repertoires in COVID-19. Only in-frame clones appear in the TCRdb table, and some are missing; sequencing was by immunoSEQ multiplex PCR. In the table there are approximately 250,000 clones, 84% of which are singletons. Sequencing input: peripheral blood. Receptor source: a woman in her forties who had recovered from COVID-19.

This clone has only one observation. The CDR3 DNA sequence: TGTGCCAGCAGCGTAGAAGCGGGGGGGCCGGGTGAGCAGTTCTTC. Translated: CASSVEAGGPGEQFF. The chain couples TRBV9 to TRBJ2-1; 10 nucleotides agree with TRBD2. The CDR3 loop spans 15 amino acids. The junction had 6 bases not matched to a gene; V was cut back by 0 bases and J by 9 bases. The V gene's germline CDR1 is SGDLS and CDR2 YYNGEE.

This chain uses TRBV15 with TRBJ2-5; D is uncertain. V dropped 1 base and J dropped 2 bases, with 5 bases sitting between them. CDR1 and CDR2 from the germline V gene are LNHNV and YYDKDF (reference sequence). The CDR3 has 13 residues. For the CDR3, the DNA is TGTGCCACCAGCAGAGCCGGGCAAGAGACCCAGTACTTC. Translated, it gives CATSRAGQETQYF.

This clone came up a few times. The chain carries TRBV11-2 and TRBJ2-1; 11 bases map to TRBD2. The CDR3 has 16 amino acids. V lost 5 bases to trimming and J lost 3 bases; unmatched junction nucleotides: 6. The germline V gene encodes CDR1 SGHAT and CDR2 FQNNGV. The CDR3 reads CASSERLAGIYNEQFF. CDR3 bases: TGTGCCAGCAGCGAAAGACTAGCGGGGATCTACAATGAGCAGTTCTTC. Full variable domain (rest looked up from reference TRBV11-2 and TRBJ2-1): EAGVAQSPRYKIIEKRQSVAFWCNPISGHATLYWYQQILGQGPKLLIQFQNNGVVDDSQLPKDRFSAERLKGVDSTLKIQPAKLEDSAVYLCASSERLAGIYNEQFFGPGTRLTVL.

The V call is TRBV7-2, the J call TRBJ2-7; the match to TRBD2 covers 8 bases. Looked up from germline, CDR1 is SGHTA and CDR2 is FQGNSA. The CDR3 is 15 residues long. After removal of 2 bases from V and 6 bases from J, the junction contained 9 bases not matched to a gene. The CDR3 reads CASSLSGGRSGEQYF. The CDR3 region has the DNA TGTGCCAGCAGCTTAAGCGGGGGTCGTTCTGGCGAGCAGTACTTC.

The J gene is TRBJ2-1, the V gene TRBV28, with D perhaps matching TRBD1 (5 bases). There are 15 residues in the CDR3. Trimming took off 2 bases at V and 6 bases at J, with 14 bases between the two ends. CDR1 is MDHEN, CDR2 SYDVKM, per germline. CDR3 coding DNA: TGTGCCAGCAGTTTAGGGGCCGGGTCGTTCAATGAGCAGTTCTTC. Amino acid sequence: CASSLGAGSFNEQFF.

This clone was counted a few times. The chain links TRBV9 to TRBJ1-2; the match to TRBD1 covers 11 bases. CDR1 SGDLS and CDR2 YYNGEE come from the germline V gene. The length of the CDR3 is 18 residues. Losses at the gene ends were 2 bases for V and 8 bases for J; bases not matched to a gene: 17. The CDR3: CASSVYTRTGGISRGYTF. The CDR3 DNA is TGTGCCAGCAGCGTCTACACCCGGACAGGGGGCATAAGTAGAGGCTACACCTTC.

The chain combines TRBV5-1 with TRBJ2-5; weak D call: TRBD1 (5 bases). This CDR3 is 12 amino acids long. CDR1 is SGHRS, CDR2 YFSETQ, per germline. V shed 5 bases and J shed 5 bases, with 10 bases lying between them. The CDR3: CASRVSGETQYF. The CDR3 DNA reads as TGCGCCAGCAGAGTCTCAGGGGAGACCCAGTACTTC.